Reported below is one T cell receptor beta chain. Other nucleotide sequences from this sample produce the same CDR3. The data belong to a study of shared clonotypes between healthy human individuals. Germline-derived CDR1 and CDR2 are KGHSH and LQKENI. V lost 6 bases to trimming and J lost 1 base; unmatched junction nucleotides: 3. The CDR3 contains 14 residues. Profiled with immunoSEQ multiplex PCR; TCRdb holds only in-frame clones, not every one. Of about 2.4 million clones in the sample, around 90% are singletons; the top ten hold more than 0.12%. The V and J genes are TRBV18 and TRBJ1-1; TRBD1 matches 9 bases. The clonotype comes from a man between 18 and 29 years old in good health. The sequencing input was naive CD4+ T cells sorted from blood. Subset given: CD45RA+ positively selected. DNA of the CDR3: TGTGCCAGCTCTCGGACAGGGGCGAACACTGAAGCTTTCTTT. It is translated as CASSRTGANTEAFF.